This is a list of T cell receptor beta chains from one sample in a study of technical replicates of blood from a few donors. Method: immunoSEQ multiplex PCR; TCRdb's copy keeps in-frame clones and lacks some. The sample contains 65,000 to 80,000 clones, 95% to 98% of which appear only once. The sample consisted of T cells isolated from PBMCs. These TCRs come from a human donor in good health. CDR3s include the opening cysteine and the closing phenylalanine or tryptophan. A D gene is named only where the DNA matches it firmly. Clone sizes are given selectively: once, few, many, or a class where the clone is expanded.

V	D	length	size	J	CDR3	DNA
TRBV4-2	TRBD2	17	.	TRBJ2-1	CASSQATSGTREGEQFF	TGTGCCAGCAGCCAAGCAACTAGCGGGACACGTGAAGGTGAGCAGTTCTTC
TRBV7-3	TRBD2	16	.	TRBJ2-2	CASSLGLAGLTGELFF	TGTGCCAGCAGCTTAGGACTAGCGGGTCTCACCGGGGAGCTGTTTTTT
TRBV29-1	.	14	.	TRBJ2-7	CSVVVDSPLYEQYF	TGCAGCGTTGTTGTCGACAGTCCTCTCTACGAGCAGTACTTC
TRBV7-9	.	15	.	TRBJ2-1	CASSKLGQSYNEQFF	TGTGCCAGCAGCAAACTGGGCCAATCCTACAATGAGCAGTTCTTC
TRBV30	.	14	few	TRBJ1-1	CAWSVLTGYTEAFF	TGTGCCTGGAGTGTACTTACGGGATACACTGAAGCTTTCTTT
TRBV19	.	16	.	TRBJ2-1	CASSIDRTSSYNEQFF	TGTGCCAGTAGTATAGATAGAACTAGCTCCTACAATGAGCAGTTCTTC
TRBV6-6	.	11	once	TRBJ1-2	CASVVADGYTF	TGTGCCAGTGTCGTTGCAGATGGCTACACCTTC
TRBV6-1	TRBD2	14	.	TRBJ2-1	CASRIAGSYNEQFF	TGTGCCAGCAGAATAGCGGGCTCCTACAATGAGCAGTTCTTC
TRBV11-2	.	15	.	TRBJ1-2	CASSYRQGLSYGYTF	TGTGCCAGCAGCTACCGCCAGGGTTTAAGCTATGGCTACACCTTC
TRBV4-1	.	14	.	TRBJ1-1	CASSQDPRVTEAFF	TGCGCCAGCAGCCAAGATCCGAGGGTCACTGAAGCTTTCTTT
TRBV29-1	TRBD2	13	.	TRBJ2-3	CSGSTSGSSSQYF	TGCAGCGGATCGACTAGCGGGAGTTCTTCGCAGTATTTT
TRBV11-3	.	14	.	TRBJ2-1	CASSRQDFLNEQFF	TGTGCCAGCAGCCGACAGGACTTTCTCAATGAGCAGTTCTTC
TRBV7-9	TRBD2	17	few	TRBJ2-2	CASSQGSGSWSTGELFF	TGTGCCAGCAGCCAAGGTAGCGGGAGTTGGTCCACCGGGGAGCTGTTTTTT
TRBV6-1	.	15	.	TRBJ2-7	CASSEAGAIFYEQYF	TGTGCCAGCAGTGAAGCGGGGGCCATTTTCTACGAGCAGTACTTC
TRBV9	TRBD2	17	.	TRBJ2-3	CASSVGTSGREADTQYF	TGTGCCAGCAGCGTAGGGACTAGCGGGAGGGAGGCAGATACGCAGTATTTT
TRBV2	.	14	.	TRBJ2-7	CASSDKGVYYEQYF	TGTGCCAGCAGTGATAAAGGGGTTTACTACGAGCAGTACTTC
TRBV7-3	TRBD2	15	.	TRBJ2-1	CASSGTSGEYNEQFF	TGTGCCAGCAGCGGGACTAGCGGAGAGTACAATGAGCAGTTCTTC
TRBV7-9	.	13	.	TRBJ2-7	CASSSRGGYEQYF	TGTGCCAGCAGCTCCCGGGGTGGCTACGAGCAGTACTTC
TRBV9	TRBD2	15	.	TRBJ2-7	CASSAGGGLSYEQYF	TGTGCCAGCAGCGCTGGGGGGGGACTCAGCTACGAGCAGTACTTC
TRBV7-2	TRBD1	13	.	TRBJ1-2	CASATGTGYGYTF	TGTGCCAGCGCTACCGGGACAGGGTATGGCTACACCTTC
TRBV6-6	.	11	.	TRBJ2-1	CASTLRDEQFF	TGTGCCAGCACCCTGAGGGATGAGCAGTTCTTC
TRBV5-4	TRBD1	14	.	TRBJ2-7	CASSPTGGSYEQYF	TGTGCCAGCAGCCCGACAGGGGGTAGCTACGAGCAGTACTTC
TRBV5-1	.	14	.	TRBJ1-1	CASSLEQLNTEAFF	TGCGCCAGCAGCTTGGAACAGCTGAACACTGAAGCTTTCTTT
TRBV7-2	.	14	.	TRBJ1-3	CASSLSLSGNTIYF	TGTGCCAGCAGCCTTTCACTCTCTGGAAACACCATATATTTT
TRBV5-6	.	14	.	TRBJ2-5	CASRYQGGRETQYF	TGTGCCAGCAGGTACCAGGGGGGCCGGGAGACCCAGTACTTC
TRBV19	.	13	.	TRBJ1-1	CASSIGVNTEAFF	TGTGCCAGTAGTATAGGAGTGAACACTGAAGCTTTCTTT
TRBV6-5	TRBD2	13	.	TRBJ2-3	CASRNTAGGGKYF	TGTGCCAGCAGAAATACAGCGGGAGGGGGAAAGTATTTT
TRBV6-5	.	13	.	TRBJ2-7	CASSRERVYEQYF	TGTGCCAGCAGCCGGGAGAGGGTCTACGAGCAGTACTTC
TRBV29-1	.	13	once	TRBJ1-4	CSAGQGFGEKLFF	TGCAGCGCTGGGCAGGGGTTCGGGGAAAAACTGTTTTTT
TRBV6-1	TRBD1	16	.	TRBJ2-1	CASSELGGQASNEQFF	TGTGCCAGCAGTGAATTGGGGGGACAGGCGTCCAATGAGCAGTTCTTC
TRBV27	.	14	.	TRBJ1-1	CASSWQDSNTEAFF	TGTGCCAGCAGTTGGCAAGACAGCAACACTGAAGCTTTCTTT
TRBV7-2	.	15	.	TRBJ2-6	CASSPVGLGANVLTF	TGTGCCAGCAGCCCAGTGGGGCTCGGGGCCAACGTCCTGACTTTC
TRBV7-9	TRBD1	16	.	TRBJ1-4	CASSSGQGATNEKLFF	TGTGCCAGCAGCAGTGGACAGGGGGCAACTAATGAAAAACTGTTTTTT
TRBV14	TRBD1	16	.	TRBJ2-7	CASSQEPGTGPYEQYF	TGTGCCAGCAGCCAGGAGCCCGGGACAGGGCCCTACGAGCAGTACTTC
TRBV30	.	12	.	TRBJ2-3	CAWRQITDTQYF	TGTGCCTGGAGACAGATCACAGATACGCAGTATTTT
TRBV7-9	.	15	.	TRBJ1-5	CASNKKQYSNQPQHF	TGTGCCAGCAACAAAAAACAGTATAGCAATCAGCCCCAGCATTTT
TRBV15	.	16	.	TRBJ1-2	CATSLRGYRENYGYTF	TGTGCCACCAGCCTCAGAGGATACAGGGAGAACTATGGCTACACCTTC
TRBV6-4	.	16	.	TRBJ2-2	CASSPEGEPNTGELFF	TGTGCCAGCAGCCCCGAGGGGGAGCCTAACACCGGGGAGCTGTTTTTT
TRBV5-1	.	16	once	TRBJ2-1	CASSLARESSYNEQFF	TGCGCCAGCAGCTTGGCTCGGGAAAGCTCCTACAATGAGCAGTTCTTC
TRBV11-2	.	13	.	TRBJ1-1	CASSYYLNTEAFF	TGTGCCAGCAGTTACTATCTGAACACTGAAGCTTTCTTT
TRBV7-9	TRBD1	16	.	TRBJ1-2	CASSYPGQGNVGGYTF	TGTGCCAGCAGCTACCCGGGACAGGGAAATGTGGGAGGCTACACCTTC
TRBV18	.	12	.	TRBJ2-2	CASSPPYGELFF	TGTGCCAGCTCACCACCCTATGGGGAGCTGTTTTTT
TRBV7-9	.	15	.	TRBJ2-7	CASSYEASSSYEQYF	TGTGCCAGCAGTTACGAGGCGTCAAGCTCCTACGAGCAGTACTTC
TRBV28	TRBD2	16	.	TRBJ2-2	CASSQERELDTGELFF	TGTGCCAGCAGTCAAGAGCGGGAATTAGACACCGGGGAGCTGTTTTTT
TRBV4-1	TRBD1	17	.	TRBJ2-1	CASSQGLLTGGRNEQFF	TGCGCCAGCAGCCAAGGCTTATTGACAGGGGGACGCAATGAGCAGTTCTTC
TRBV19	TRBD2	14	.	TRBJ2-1	CASSRWLADNEQFF	TGTGCCAGTAGTCGGTGGCTAGCGGACAATGAGCAGTTCTTC
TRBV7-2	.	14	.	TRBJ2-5	CASSLDGSVKTQYF	TGTGCCAGCAGCTTAGACGGGAGTGTAAAGACCCAGTACTTC
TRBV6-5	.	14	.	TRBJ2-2	CASSFGRNTGELFF	TGTGCCAGCAGTTTTGGGCGGAACACCGGGGAGCTGTTTTTT
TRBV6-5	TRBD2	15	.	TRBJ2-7	CASSGLAGGIYEQYF	TGTGCCAGCAGTGGACTAGCGGGAGGAATCTACGAGCAGTACTTC
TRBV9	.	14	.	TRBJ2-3	CASSADSNSDTQYF	TGTGCCAGCAGCGCAGACAGTAACTCAGATACGCAGTATTTT
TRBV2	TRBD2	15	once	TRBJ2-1	CASSGTSGAYNEQFF	TGTGCCAGCAGTGGGACTAGCGGGGCATACAATGAGCAGTTCTTC
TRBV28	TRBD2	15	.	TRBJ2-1	CASSLELAGYNEQFF	TGTGCCAGCAGTTTAGAGTTAGCGGGTTACAATGAGCAGTTCTTC
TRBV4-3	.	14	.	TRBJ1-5	CASSPGTKGQPQHF	TGCGCCAGCAGCCCCGGGACAAAGGGTCAGCCCCAGCATTTT